This entry is about one T cell receptor beta chain. No cognate antigen has been identified for it. No base-level quality is on record; no much larger clone is a single base apart. The collaborating institutions used their own protocols to collect whole blood in K2EDTA tubes. For TCRbeta analysis, collaborator samples were shipped as frozen whole blood, as isolated PBMCs, or as DNA extracted from either sample type. The source of the sample is a study of blood T cell repertoires in COVID-19 (dated by TCRdb to 2018 to 2020). Concerning the study at large: Samples covering the acute and convalescent phases of COVID-19 were provided by collaborators in the United States, Italy and Spain. The prospective study material was composed of cDNA or gDNA derived from T cells, B-cell-depleted T cells, or PBMCs. The dataset comprised deeply sampled blood TCRbeta repertoires from subjects exposed to, actively infected with, or recovered from COVID-19. A freely available public database, intended as a resource for researchers studying the immune response to SARS-CoV-2, is where the repertoires were released. The samples were drawn from two sources: the first 160 participants of the ongoing ImmuneRACE study, and 1,000 to 1,500 subjects contributed by 6 global collaborators. Nearly every sample came with metadata listing a de-identified subject ID, COVID-19 status, age in years and sex. Where HLA class I and class II types were available, the types were taken from metadata supplied by the sample provider, not from assay-based typing. Overall results and qualifications from the work: The quantity of clinical and demographic metadata differed by source and by participant and was supplied without curation.

TCRbeta CDR3 regions were amplified from genomic DNA by means of the immunoSEQ Assay, a bias-controlled multiplex PCR. As for the original processing: Within the assay, amplification of reference gene primers was used to estimate how many nucleated cells each sample contained. To quantify the absolute abundance of each unique TCRbeta CDR3 rearrangement, sequence reads were collapsed and filtered. For each sample, productive Simpson clonality was calculated as the square root of Simpson's diversity index over productive rearrangements. TCRdb's version of the immuneACCESS table is confined to in-frame rearrangements and falls short of the full clone set. An unresolved V gene accounts for under half of the shortfall where checked; the remainder is of unknown origin. V and J calls and clone size come straight from that table; D and trimming were deduced from the DNA. Across this sample there are around 200,000 clones, with around 90% seen only once. The ten largest account for 0.5% to 0.75% of the sample.

CDR1 and CDR2 were assigned from the germline V gene as SNHLY and FYNNEI. Including cysteine and phenylalanine, the CDR3 has 15 amino acids. Solely the CDR3 DNA is kept, with 45 bases framed from the first base. Germline trimming amounts to 3 bases on V and 7 bases on J, with 8 as the count of junction bases outside the gene matches. This chain is built from TRBV2 and TRBJ2-1, with 8 bases in between that match TRBD1. The sequencing sample was made of peripheral blood. This TCR derives from a man aged 50 to 60 with acute or convalescent COVID-19. The nucleotides read TGTGCCAGCAGTGAGGGCAGGGGGCAAGGAAATGAGCAGTTCTTC. Protein translation: CASSEGRGQGNEQFF.